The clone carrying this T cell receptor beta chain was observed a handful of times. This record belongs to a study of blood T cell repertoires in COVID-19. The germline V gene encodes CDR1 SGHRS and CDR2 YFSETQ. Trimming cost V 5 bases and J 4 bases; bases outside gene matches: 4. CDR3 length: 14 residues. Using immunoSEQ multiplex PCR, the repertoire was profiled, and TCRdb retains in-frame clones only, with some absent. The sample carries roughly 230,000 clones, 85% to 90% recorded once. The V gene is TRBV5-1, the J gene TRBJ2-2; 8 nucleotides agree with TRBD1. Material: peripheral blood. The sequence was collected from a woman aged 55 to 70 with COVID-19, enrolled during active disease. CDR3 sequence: CASSYRGVTGELFF. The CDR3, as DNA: TGCGCCAGCAGTTACAGGGGGGTCACCGGGGAGCTGTTTTTT.